These 24 T cell receptor beta chains originate from one sample sequenced in a study of shared clonotypes between healthy human individuals. TCRdb keeps only in-frame clones here, not all; method: immunoSEQ multiplex PCR. The sample records 2 million to 2.5 million clones, approximately 95% being singletons. Sample: naive CD4+ T cells from PBMCs. Described subset: CD45RA+ positively selected. The receptor source for this set is a man between 18 and 29 years old in good health. Some clones in this sample may be carry-over from other donors' samples.

This chain uses TRBV5-3 with TRBJ2-5; no firm D call. Being an ORF, TRBV5-3 has a function that is uncertain. The V and J ends lost 0 bases and 5 bases respectively, with 17 bases between them. This CDR3 region has 16 residues. The CDR3 region is CARSLALGWLRETQYF. The CDR3 nucleotides read TGTGCCAGAAGCTTGGCCCTCGGATGGCTACGCGAGACCCAGTACTTC.

This chain joins TRBV9 and TRBJ2-5; D could derive from TRBD1 or TRBD2 (5 bases each). V lost 7 bases, J lost 4 bases, and 23 bases lay in between. There are 16 residues in the CDR3. The germline V gene has CDR1 SGDLS and CDR2 YYNGEE. The CDR3 DNA reads TGTGCCAGCGGGCAAACTGGGGGTCTTAGTGGAGAGACCCAGTACTTC. Protein sequence: CASGQTGGLSGETQYF.

The chain couples TRBV2 to TRBJ1-4, with 9 bases aligning to TRBD1. Germline V lookup: CDR1 SNHLY, CDR2 FYNNEI. V lost 6 bases and J lost 6; bases outside the gene matches: 5. This CDR3 is built from 14 residues. The CDR3 loop is CASRAGTGHEKLFF. CDR3 nucleotide sequence: TGTGCCAGCAGGGCCGGGACAGGGCATGAAAAACTGTTTTTT.

This clone was counted once. The rearrangement uses TRBV5-4 and TRBJ1-1; D remains ambiguous. With 1 base removed from V and 1 base from J, the gap between germline ends came to 8 bases. Germline loops: CDR1 SGHNT, CDR2 YYREEE (reference sequence). This CDR3 is 14 amino acids long. The CDR3 protein is CASSLSRQNTEAFF. The CDR3 DNA reads as TGTGCCAGCAGCTTGTCCAGACAGAACACTGAAGCTTTCTTT.

CDR3 sequence: CASSLGVSGISYNEQFF. The CDR3 DNA reads as TGTGCCAGCAGCTTAGGGGTGAGCGGGATATCCTACAATGAGCAGTTCTTC. The chain is built from TRBV7-8 and TRBJ2-1; 7 positions match TRBD2. Unmatched junction bases numbered 7, after V lost 1 base and J lost 1 base. CDR3 size: 17 residues. The germline V gene encodes CDR1 SGHVS and CDR2 FQNEAQ. Variable domain in full (rest from reference TRBV7-8 and TRBJ2-1): GAGVSQSPRYKVAKRGQDVALRCDPISGHVSLFWYQQALGQGPEFLTYFQNEAQLDKSGLPSDRFFAERPEGSVSTLKIQRTQQEDSAVYLCASSLGVSGISYNEQFFGPGTRLTVL.

The chain couples TRBV2 to TRBJ1-4, with 7 bases matching TRBD1. This CDR3 spans 13 amino acids. V was pared by 3 bases and J by 16 bases, with 11 bases of the junction left unmatched. CDR1 and CDR2 from the germline V gene are SNHLY and FYNNEI. Here the CDR3 DNA reads TGTGCCAGCAGTGACGGGGGGACAGAACTTTCGTTTTTT. Residues: CASSDGGTELSFF. Together with reference TRBV2 and TRBJ1-4, the CDR3 gives the full variable domain: EPEVTQTPSHQVTQMGQEVILRCVPISNHLYFYWYRQILGQKVEFLVSFYNNEISEKSEIFDDQFSVERPDGSNFTLKIRSTKLEDSAMYFCASSDGGTELSFFGSGTQLSVL.

The chain is built from TRBV5-4 and TRBJ1-1, with D possibly matching TRBD1 (6 bases). Trimming stripped 4 bases from V and 4 bases from J, with 11 bases between. The CDR3 runs 13 residues. Per the germline V gene, CDR1 is SGHNT and CDR2 is YYREEE (reference sequence). In DNA form, the CDR3 reads TGTGCCAGCAGCCGAACAGGGACCACTGAAGCTTTCTTT. Protein product: CASSRTGTTEAFF.

The gene calls are TRBV7-9 and TRBJ2-5, with 7 positions matching TRBD1. Trimming at V came to 5 bases and at J to 2 bases, leaving 5 bases not matched to a gene. Germline V lookup: CDR1 SEHNR, CDR2 FQNEAQ (reference sequence). The CDR3 is 14 residues long. The CDR3: CASSPTGAQETQYF. In nucleotides, the CDR3 is TGTGCCAGCAGCCCCACAGGGGCTCAAGAGACCCAGTACTTC.

This chain links TRBV7-9 with TRBJ2-2; 7 bases are a match to TRBD1. V gave up 4 bases and J gave up 5 bases; unmatched junction bases: 7. This CDR3 is 15 amino acids long. Per the germline V gene, CDR1 is SEHNR and CDR2 is FQNEAQ (reference sequence). CDR3 residues: CASSSYRGRTGELFF. The CDR3, as DNA: TGTGCCAGCAGCTCGTACAGGGGACGGACCGGGGAGCTGTTTTTT.

The chain is built from TRBV4-1 and TRBJ2-7; TRBD1 matches at 9 bases. Germline V gene data show CDR1 as MGHRA and CDR2 as YSYEKL. CDR3 length equals 13 residues. Unmatched junction bases numbered 5, after V lost 6 bases and J lost 5 bases. CDR3 DNA: TGCGCCAGCAGAAGAACAGGGGGCGACGAGCAGTACTTC. As protein: CASRRTGGDEQYF.

To note about this clone: The same CDR3 arises from other DNA sequences in this sample as well. The J gene is TRBJ1-2, the V gene TRBV2, with a tentative D call TRBD1 (5 bases). V was trimmed by 8 bases and J by 1 base, leaving 11 bases between them. The CDR3 loop spans 13 amino acids. CDR1 SNHLY and CDR2 FYNNEI come from the germline V gene. In nucleotides, the CDR3 is TGTGCCAGCCGGGGGACGGGTAACTATGGCTACACCTTC. Translation gives CASRGTGNYGYTF.

The V call is TRBV9, the J call TRBJ2-5; possibly TRBD1 for D (5 bases). The CDR3 is made up of 13 amino acids. V shed 2 bases and J shed 4 bases, with 9 bases lying between them. Germline V gene sequence: CDR1 SGDLS, CDR2 YYNGEE. CDR3 nucleotides: TGTGCCAGCAGCGTCTCAGGGATAGAGACCCAGTACTTC. This encodes CASSVSGIETQYF.

Note on this clone: An end of the junction differs from the germline gene, which may be a read error. The V and J genes are TRBV4-1 and TRBJ2-7, with TRBD1 matching over 9 bases. The germline V gene has CDR1 MGHRA and CDR2 YSYEKL. The CDR3 length is 13 residues. The chain's CDR3 is CASSQTTLGTGLF. The CDR3 DNA follows: TGCGCCAGCAGCCAGACTACCCTCGGGACAGGGCTTTTC.

This sequence joins TRBV5-1 and TRBJ1-4; 7 bases match TRBD1. The CDR3 sequence is 12 residues long. Germline V gene data show CDR1 as SGHRS and CDR2 as YFSETQ. V lost 5 bases and J lost 7; bases outside the gene matches: 2. The CDR3 bases are TGCGCCAGCAGACAGGGGAGTGAAAAACTGTTTTTT. It translates to CASRQGSEKLFF. Variable domain in full (rest from reference TRBV5-1 and TRBJ1-4): KAGVTQTPRYLIKTRGQQVTLSCSPISGHRSVSWYQQTPGQGLQFLFEYFSETQRNKGNFPGRFSGRQFSNSRSEMNVSTLELGDSALYLCASRQGSEKLFFGSGTQLSVL.

The chain combines TRBV7-2 with TRBJ2-2; TRBD1 might be the D (6 bases). The CDR3 sequence is 16 residues long. Trimming stripped 3 bases from V and 6 bases from J, with 17 bases between. Germline lookup yields CDR1 SGHTA and CDR2 FQGNSA. The CDR3 DNA reads TGTGCCAGCAGCTTCCGGGACACGAGGGTCGCCGGGGAGCTGTTTTTT. It yields the protein CASSFRDTRVAGELFF.

The chain uses TRBV19 and TRBJ2-1; no definite D call. Germline CDR1 reads LNHDA; CDR2 reads SQIVND (reference sequence). Trimming pared 11 bases from V and 5 bases from J, leaving 16 bases between. The CDR3 consists of 13 residues. The CDR3 protein is CAVSGSSHNEQFF. The DNA for the CDR3 is TGTGCCGTGAGTGGTAGCAGCCACAATGAGCAGTTCTTC.

The rearrangement uses TRBV9 and TRBJ2-1, with TRBD2 as a possible D gene (5 bases). This CDR3 comprises 14 residues. V dropped 0 bases and J dropped 5 bases, with 9 bases sitting between them. The germline V gene has CDR1 SGDLS and CDR2 YYNGEE. The CDR3 DNA follows: TGTGCCAGCAGCGTAGATGTGGGAGACAATGAGCAGTTCTTC. As protein: CASSVDVGDNEQFF.

J is TRBJ1-2 and V is TRBV27; D unresolved. Germline CDR1 MNHEY, CDR2 SMNVEV (reference sequence). Trimming pared 5 bases from V and 3 bases from J, leaving 19 bases between. This CDR3 has 16 amino acids. The CDR3 loop reads CASSLLPRALDYGYTF. The CDR3 bases are TGTGCCAGCAGTCTTTTACCTCGGGCCTTAGACTATGGCTACACCTTC.

The chain recombines TRBV16 with TRBJ2-3; tentative D call: TRBD1 (6 bases). The CDR3 runs 13 residues. V was trimmed by 4 bases and J by 9 bases, leaving 14 bases between them. Per germline, CDR1 KGHSY and CDR2 FQNENV. The CDR3 DNA reads as TGTGCCAGCAGCCGAATACAGGGTACCACGCAGTATTTT. Its translation is CASSRIQGTTQYF.

This clone was recorded a few times. J is TRBJ1-2 and V is TRBV18; D is ambiguous. The length of the CDR3 is 13 residues. Trimming took 0 bases from V and 8 from J, leaving 10 bases between them. Germline V CDR1 and CDR2: KGHSH, LQKENI. The CDR3 bases are TGTGCCAGCTCACCACCTAAGGTTGGGGGCTACACCTTC. This codes for CASSPPKVGGYTF.

The rearrangement uses TRBV14 and TRBJ2-7; 11 bases align to TRBD2. The CDR3 length is 16 residues. V shed 5 bases and J 2 bases; nucleotides not matched to a gene: 8. Germline V CDR1 and CDR2: SGHDN, FVKESK. The CDR3 sequence is CASSSLSSGRAYEQYF. The CDR3, as DNA: TGTGCCAGCAGCTCATTAAGTAGCGGGAGGGCCTACGAGCAGTACTTC.

The rearrangement uses TRBV18 and TRBJ1-1; D uncertain. Germline CDR1 reads KGHSH; CDR2 reads LQKENI. With 2 bases removed from V and 1 base from J, the gap between germline ends came to 11 bases. The CDR3 spans 15 residues. This chain's CDR3 is CASSPWRQENTEAFF. The CDR3 DNA sequence: TGTGCCAGCTCACCATGGCGTCAAGAGAACACTGAAGCTTTCTTT. The variable domain in full, completed from reference TRBV18 and TRBJ1-1, reads NAGVMQNPRHLVRRRGQEARLRCSPMKGHSHVYWYRQLPEEGLKFMVYLQKENIIDESGMPKERFSAEFPKEGPSILRIQQVVRGDSAAYFCASSPWRQENTEAFFGQGTRLTVV.

With regard to this clone: In the same sample, other DNA sequences code for this CDR3. This sequence joins TRBV7-9 and TRBJ1-1; 7 positions agree with TRBD1. There are 13 residues in the CDR3. Trimming removed 0 bases from V and 6 bases from J; junction bases left unmatched: 1. The V gene's germline CDR1 is SEHNR and CDR2 FQNEAQ (reference sequence). The CDR3 here is CASSLAGGPEAFF. CDR3 DNA: TGTGCCAGCAGCTTAGCAGGGGGCCCTGAAGCTTTCTTT.

The rearrangement joins TRBV9 to TRBJ2-3, with D unresolved. This CDR3 has 15 residues. Trimming cost V 1 base and J 8 bases, with 17 bases left between them. Looked up from germline, CDR1 is SGDLS and CDR2 is YYNGEE. The chain's CDR3 is CASSVSGPRVGTQYF. As DNA, the CDR3 is TGTGCCAGCAGCGTATCAGGTCCCCGGGTTGGTACGCAGTATTTT.